This entry is about one T cell receptor (beta chain). Antigen: not known. This record belongs to a study of T cell repertoires in cytomegalovirus infection. Overall study: Signatures in public TCR beta sequences pointed to both CMV infection and matching HLA type. Study findings and constraints: HLA-C-restricted, CMV-specific TCR beta clonotypes were dominant ex vivo. The cumulative frequency of public TCR beta families identified carriers of CMV plus the relevant HLA.

TCRdb re-derived calls from the reads in MiXCR, one entry per CDR3 protein. The sample lists around 750,000 distinct CDR3 sequences, about 31% occurring once. The germline V gene encodes CDR1 SGHTA and CDR2 FQGTGA. The V end lost 1 base, the J end lost 7 bases, and 13 bases lay between the germline ends. CDR3 length: 14 residues. The chain uses TRBV7-3 and TRBJ1-1; possibly TRBD1 for D (6 bases). The sample was cultured CD8+ T cells from PBMCs, taken from culture after CMV antigen stimulation. The receptor comes from a human donor in good health (CMV status not recorded). Some clones in this sample may be carry-over from other donors' samples. CDR3 nucleotide sequence: TGTGCCAGCAGCTTAAACAGGGTAGTGGGTGAAGCTTTCTTT. This translates into CASSLNRVVGEAFF.